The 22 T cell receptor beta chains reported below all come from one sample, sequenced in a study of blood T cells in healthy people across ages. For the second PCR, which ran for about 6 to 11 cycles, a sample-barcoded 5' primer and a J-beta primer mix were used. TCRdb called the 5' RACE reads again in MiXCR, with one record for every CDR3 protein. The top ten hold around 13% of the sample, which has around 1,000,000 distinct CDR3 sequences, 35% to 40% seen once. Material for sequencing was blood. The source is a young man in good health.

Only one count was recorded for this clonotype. This CDR3 is CASSSGQRNTIYF. In DNA form, the CDR3 reads TGTGCCAGCAGCTCGGGACAAAGGAACACCATATATTTT. This chain uses TRBV13 with TRBJ1-3; TRBD1 might be the D (6 bases). Deletions cut 4 bases from V and 7 bases from J, with 11 bases between. This CDR3 contains 13 residues. Per the germline V gene, CDR1 is PRHDT and CDR2 is FYEKMQ (reference sequence). Full variable domain (rest looked up from reference TRBV13 and TRBJ1-3): AAGVIQSPRHLIKEKRETATLKCYPIPRHDTVYWYQQGPGQDPQFLISFYEKMQSDKGSIPDRFSAQQFSDYHSELNMSSLELGDSALYFCASSSGQRNTIYFGEGSWLTVV.

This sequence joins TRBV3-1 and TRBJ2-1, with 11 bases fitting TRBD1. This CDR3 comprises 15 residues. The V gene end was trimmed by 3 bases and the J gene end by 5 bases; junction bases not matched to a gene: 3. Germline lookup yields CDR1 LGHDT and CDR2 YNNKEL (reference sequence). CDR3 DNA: TGTGCCAGCAGCCACGGACAGGGGGCTAACAATGAGCAGTTCTTC. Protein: CASSHGQGANNEQFF.

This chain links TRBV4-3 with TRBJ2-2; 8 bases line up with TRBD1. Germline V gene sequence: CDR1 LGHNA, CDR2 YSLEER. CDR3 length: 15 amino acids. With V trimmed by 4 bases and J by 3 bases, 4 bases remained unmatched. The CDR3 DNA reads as TGCGCCAGCAGCCCCGCGACAGGGGACACCGGGGAGCTGTTTTTT. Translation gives CASSPATGDTGELFF.

CDR3 sequence (DNA): TGTGCCAGCAGCTTTACTGGGACAAAGGACACCGGGGAGCTGTTTTTT. Amino acids: CASSFTGTKDTGELFF. The rearrangement joins TRBV7-3 to TRBJ2-2; tentative D call: TRBD1 (6 bases). Trimming pared 3 bases from V and 3 bases from J, leaving 14 bases between. Germline loops: CDR1 SGHTA, CDR2 FQGTGA. The CDR3 covers 16 residues.

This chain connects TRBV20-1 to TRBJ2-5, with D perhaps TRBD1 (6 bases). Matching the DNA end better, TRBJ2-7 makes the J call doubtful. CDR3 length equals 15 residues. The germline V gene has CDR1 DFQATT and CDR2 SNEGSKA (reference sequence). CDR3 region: CSAQSRDKVVNEQYF. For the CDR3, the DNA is TGCAGTGCTCAAAGCCGGGACAAGGTAGTAAACGAGCAGTACTTC.

The CDR3: CASSMGEVNTEAFF. As DNA, the CDR3 is TGTGCCAGCTCGATGGGTGAGGTGAACACTGAAGCTTTCTTT. The gene calls are TRBV7-2 and TRBJ1-1; no reliable D call. There are 14 residues in the CDR3. The germline V and J ends were trimmed by 8 bases and 0 bases, with 13 bases remaining between them. Germline V lookup: CDR1 SGHTA, CDR2 FQGNSA.

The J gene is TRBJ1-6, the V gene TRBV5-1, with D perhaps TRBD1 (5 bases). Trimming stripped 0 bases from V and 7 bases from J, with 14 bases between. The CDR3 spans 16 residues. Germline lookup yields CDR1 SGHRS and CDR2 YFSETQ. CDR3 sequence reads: CASSLDQGPPNSPLHF. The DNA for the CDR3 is TGCGCCAGCAGCTTGGATCAGGGACCTCCAAATTCACCCCTCCACTTT.

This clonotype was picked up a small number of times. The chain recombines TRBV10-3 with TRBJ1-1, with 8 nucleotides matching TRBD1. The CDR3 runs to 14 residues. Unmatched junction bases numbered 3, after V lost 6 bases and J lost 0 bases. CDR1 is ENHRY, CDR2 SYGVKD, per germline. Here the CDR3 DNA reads TGTGCCATCAGGCGACAGGGGATGAACACTGAAGCTTTCTTT. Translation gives CAIRRQGMNTEAFF.

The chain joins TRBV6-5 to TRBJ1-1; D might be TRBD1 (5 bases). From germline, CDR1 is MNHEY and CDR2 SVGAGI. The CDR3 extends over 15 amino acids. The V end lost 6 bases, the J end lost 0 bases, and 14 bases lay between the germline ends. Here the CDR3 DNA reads TGTGCCAGCAGGGGATTAGACAGCATGAACACTGAAGCTTTCTTT. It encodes CASRGLDSMNTEAFF.

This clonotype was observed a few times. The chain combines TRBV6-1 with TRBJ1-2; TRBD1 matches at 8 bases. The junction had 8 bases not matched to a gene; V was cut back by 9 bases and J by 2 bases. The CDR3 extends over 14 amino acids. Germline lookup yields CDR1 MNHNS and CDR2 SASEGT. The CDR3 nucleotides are TGTGCCAGTACCTTCTGGGACAGGAACTATGGCTACACCTTC. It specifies CASTFWDRNYGYTF.

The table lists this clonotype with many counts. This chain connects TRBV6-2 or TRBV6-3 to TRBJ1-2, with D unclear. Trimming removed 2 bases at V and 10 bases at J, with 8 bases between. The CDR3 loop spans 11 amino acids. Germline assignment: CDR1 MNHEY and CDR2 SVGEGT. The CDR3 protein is CASSYKRAYTF. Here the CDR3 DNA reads TGTGCCAGCAGTTACAAGCGAGCCTACACCTTC.

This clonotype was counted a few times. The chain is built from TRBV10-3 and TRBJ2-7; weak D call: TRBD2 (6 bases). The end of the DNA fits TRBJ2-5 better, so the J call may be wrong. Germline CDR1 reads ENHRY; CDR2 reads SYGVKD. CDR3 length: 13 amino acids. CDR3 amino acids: CAIRDQNGGTQYF. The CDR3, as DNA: TGTGCCATCAGAGACCAAAACGGGGGGACCCAGTACTTC.

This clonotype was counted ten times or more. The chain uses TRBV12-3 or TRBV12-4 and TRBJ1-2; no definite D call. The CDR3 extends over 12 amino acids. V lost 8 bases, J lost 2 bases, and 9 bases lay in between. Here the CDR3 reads CASRGGNYGYTF. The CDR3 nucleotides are TGTGCCAGCCGGGGAGGGAACTATGGCTACACCTTC.

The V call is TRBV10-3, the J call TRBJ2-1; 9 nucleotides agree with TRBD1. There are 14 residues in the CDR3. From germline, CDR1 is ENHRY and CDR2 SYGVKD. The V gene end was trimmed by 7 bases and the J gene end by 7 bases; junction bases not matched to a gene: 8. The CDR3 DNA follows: TGTGCCATCACCCGGGACAGGGATACGAATGAGCAGTTCTTC. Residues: CAITRDRDTNEQFF.

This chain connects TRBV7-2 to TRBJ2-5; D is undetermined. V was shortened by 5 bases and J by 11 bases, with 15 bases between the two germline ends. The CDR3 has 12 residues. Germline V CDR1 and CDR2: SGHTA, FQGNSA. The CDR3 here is CASSGQYDEQYF. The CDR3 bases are TGTGCCAGCAGCGGCCAGTACGATGAGCAGTACTTC. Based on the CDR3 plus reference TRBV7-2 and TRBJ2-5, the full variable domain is GAGVSQSPSNKVTEKGKDVELRCDPISGHTALYWYRQSLGQGLEFLIYFQGNSAPDKSGLPSDRFSAERTGGSVSTLTIQRTQQEDSAVYLCASSGQYDEQYFGPGTRLLVL.

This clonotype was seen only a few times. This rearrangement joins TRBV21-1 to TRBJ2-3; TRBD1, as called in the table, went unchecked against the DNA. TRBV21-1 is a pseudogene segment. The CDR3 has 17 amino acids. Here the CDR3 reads CARTTRGDRVDTDTQYF. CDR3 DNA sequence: TGTGCCAGGACTACTAGAGGGGACAGGGTAGACACAGATACGCAGTATTTT.

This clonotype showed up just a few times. CDR3 residues: CASSLVVDPRGYTF. CDR3 coding DNA: TGTGCCAGCAGCTTAGTAGTCGACCCCAGGGGCTACACCTTC. This chain links TRBV7-2 with TRBJ1-2; D gene ambiguous. V lost 1 base and J 8 bases, leaving 14 bases between the germline ends. This CDR3 has 14 amino acids. The germline V gene has CDR1 SGHTA and CDR2 FQGNSA.

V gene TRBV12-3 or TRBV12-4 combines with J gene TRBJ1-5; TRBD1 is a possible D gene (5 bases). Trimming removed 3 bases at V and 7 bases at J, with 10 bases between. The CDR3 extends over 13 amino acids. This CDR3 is CASSFEGNQPQHF. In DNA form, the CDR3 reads TGTGCCAGCAGTTTCGAGGGGAACCAGCCCCAGCATTTT.

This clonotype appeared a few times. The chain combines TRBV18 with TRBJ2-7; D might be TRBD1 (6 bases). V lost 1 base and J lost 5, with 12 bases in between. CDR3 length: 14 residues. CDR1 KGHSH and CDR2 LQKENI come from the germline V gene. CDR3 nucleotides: TGTGCCAGCTCACCACAACAGGGTAACCACGAGCAGTACTTC. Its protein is CASSPQQGNHEQYF.

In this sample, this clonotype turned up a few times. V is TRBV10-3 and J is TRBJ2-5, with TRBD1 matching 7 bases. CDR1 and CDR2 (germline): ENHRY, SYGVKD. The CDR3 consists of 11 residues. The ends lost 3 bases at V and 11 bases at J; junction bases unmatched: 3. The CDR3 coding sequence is TGTGCCATCAGTGACCAGGGGGAGCAGTACTTC. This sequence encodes CAISDQGEQYF.

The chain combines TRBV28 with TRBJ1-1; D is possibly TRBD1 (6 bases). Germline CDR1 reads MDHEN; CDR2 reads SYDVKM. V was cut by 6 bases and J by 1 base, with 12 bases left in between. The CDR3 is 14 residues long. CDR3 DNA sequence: TGTGCCAGCAGGACAGGACCGGCGAACACTGAAGCTTTCTTT. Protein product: CASRTGPANTEAFF.

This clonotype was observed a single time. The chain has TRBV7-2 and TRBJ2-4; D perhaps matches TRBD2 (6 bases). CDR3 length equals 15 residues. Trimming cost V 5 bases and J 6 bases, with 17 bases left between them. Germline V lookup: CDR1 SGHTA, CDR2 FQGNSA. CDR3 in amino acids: CASSQKGRTGNIQYF. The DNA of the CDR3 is TGTGCCAGCAGCCAAAAGGGGAGGACCGGAAACATTCAGTACTTC.